This T cell receptor beta chain emerged from a study of T cells after yellow fever vaccination (dated by TCRdb to between 2019 and 2020). Looking at the study overall: Libraries from fractions with low cell numbers were prepared with the SMART-Seq v4 Ultra Low Input RNA kit. Two healthy male donors made up the cohort, one aged 18 to 30 years and the other aged 30 to 39 years. Blood was collected at multiple timepoints before and after primary and secondary immunization, and bulk PBMC replicates and cell subsets were isolated. Bulk TCR alpha and beta repertoires were sequenced longitudinally to track T-cell clones before and after primary and booster YFV17D yellow fever vaccination. General study outcomes and caveats: A small share of clonotypes occurred in both CD4 and CD8 compartments, likely arising from convergent recombination. After the booster, most of the clones that had expanded following primary vaccination were detected again (almost 98% of CD4 and more than 85% of CD8), which suggests that memory was broadly maintained. Only a couple of donors were included in the study, so the extent to which the findings can be generalized is limited. Computational filtering was required because FACS-sorted repertoires could contain abundant contaminating clonotypes from the bulk population. Compared with the primary T-cell response, the secondary T-cell response was weaker but faster, peaking on day 5 rather than day 15.

A distance of 17 bases separates the germline ends of V and J, which lose 7 bases and 5 bases respectively. Reading from cysteine to phenylalanine, the CDR3 counts 15 amino acids. The read is trimmed to its CDR3 DNA, 45 bases read in frame from base 1. CDR1 is given as SGHVS and CDR2 as FNYEAQ, both from the germline V gene. This sample's treatment or condition label indicates: live attenuated yellow fever vaccine strain. A standard Ficoll-Paque protocol was used to isolate PBMCs from peripheral blood. CD4 and CD8 T-cell fractions were isolated with Dynabeads CD4 and CD8 positive selection kits. TriZol was used to extract RNA from bulk PBMCs, CD4 and CD8 fractions, and dextramer-positive and dextramer-negative fractions. The table lists this clonotype with many counts. Its cognate antigen has yet to be identified. Base qualities are not recorded, but no much larger clone differs from it by a single base.

The listed sequencing device is Illumina NovaSeq 6000. TCR cDNA was synthesized by 5'RACE template switching, through which a universal primer site and unique molecular identifiers were introduced. cDNA synthesis was primed from both the TCR alpha and TCR beta constant segments. Libraries were amplified in two PCR steps, with sample barcodes and sequencing adapters added in the second step. Libraries were sequenced on Illumina HiSeq 2500 (2x100 bp) or NovaSeq (2x150 bp). For the original study's pipeline: MIGEC handled demultiplexing of reads and collapsing into UMI consensus sequences, while MiXCR performed V(D)J alignment. Vaccine-responding clonotypes were defined with edgeR using replicate PBMC samples, requiring FDR below 0.01 and a log2 fold change above 5 up to day 15. Each bulk clonotype was labeled CD4 or CD8 based on which sequenced repertoire, CD4 or CD8, contained the clonotype at higher abundance. TCRdb ran its own pipeline on the public reads, namely fastp trimming at Q25 and MiXCR clone calling, and kept in-frame beta chains. CDR3 protein sequences are deduplicated, and each keeps its most common genes and DNA. These V and J calls are TCRdb output, not the study's own analysis. The sample table contains some 150,000 distinct CDR3 sequences; only one count was recorded for about a tenth of them. The biggest ten clones account for about a third of the sample.

This receptor was identified in a man between 18 and 35 years old who received the YFV17D yellow fever vaccine. Recombination joined TRBV7-6 with TRBJ1-4; TRBD1 is a weak D gene call, 5 bases matching. The sequences come from CD8+ T cells sorted from PBMCs, collected 45 days after the yellow fever booster vaccination. The sequence in DNA is TGTGCCAGCACCTCTCACGACAGCCTGAATGAAAAACTGTTTTTT. Its protein is CASTSHDSLNEKLFF.